This section outlines one TCR beta chain sequence together with its context. Antigen: not known. These data come from a study of OX40 agonist ivuxolimab in advanced cancers. Study-level information: Prior checkpoint blockade (anti-PD-1, anti-PD-L1 or anti-CTLA-4) was permitted; about 40% had it.

Some clones are missing from TCRdb's copy, which holds only in-frame ones; the method was immunoSEQ multiplex PCR. The sample has over 90,000 clones, 90% seen once. Study-wide results and caveats: Both CD4+ and CD8+ T cell populations in blood had undergone clonal expansion by week 6 at 0.1 to 3.0 mg/kg. On average, CD8+ T cells had more expanded clones than CD4+. At 0.1-3.0 mg/kg, partial responders had clonal expansion among the lowest observed.

This TCR derives from an adult with an advanced solid tumor such as melanoma, head and neck, liver or kidney cancer. Source: CD4+ or CD8+ T cells sorted from blood, taken in a trial of the OX40 agonist ivuxolimab.

The chain's CDR3 is CASSSGTSGSYEQYF. Written as DNA, the CDR3 is TGCGCCAGCAGCTCCGGGACTAGCGGGAGTTACGAGCAGTACTTC. The genes are TRBV5-1 and TRBJ2-7; TRBD2 matches at 14 bases. The CDR3 covers 15 residues. Germline V gives CDR1 SGHRS, CDR2 YFSETQ. With 3 bases clipped from V and 4 bases from J, the junction kept 3 bases outside the gene matches.